The source of this TCR beta chain is a study of CD8 T cells in Susac syndrome. The authors reverse transcribed about 0.5 to 1 ug RNA with random hexamers. TCRdb redid the calling of the immunoSEQ multiplex PCR reads with MiXCR, one entry per CDR3 protein. Of 150,000 to 180,000 distinct CDR3 sequences in the sample, approximately 95% were seen once. Material for sequencing was CD4+ T cells from PBMCs. The TCR originated in a human donor with Susac syndrome.

This chain's CDR3 is CASSVLAGDSYEQYF. CDR3 DNA sequence: TGTGCCAGCAGCGTCCTAGCGGGGGACTCCTACGAGCAGTACTTC. The chain is built from TRBV7-8 and TRBJ2-7, with 10 bases identical to TRBD2. V gave up 5 bases and J gave up 0 bases; unmatched junction bases: 4. The V gene's germline CDR1 is SGHVS and CDR2 FQNEAQ. CDR3 length: 15 amino acids.